This T cell receptor (beta chain) was documented in a study of blood T cell repertoires in COVID-19. Libraries were prepared by immunoSEQ multiplex PCR; TCRdb keeps only in-frame clonotypes and omits some of them. The table has more than 200,000 clones, approximately 80% seen once. From germline, CDR1 is LGHNT and CDR2 FRNRAP. J was trimmed by 11 bases and V by 6 bases; bases with no gene match: 13. The CDR3 totals 14 residues. This receptor was obtained from a young man with acute COVID-19. What was sequenced was PBMCs or T cells enriched from blood (not recorded which). V gene TRBV12-5 combines with J gene TRBJ1-5; TRBD1 aligns across 7 bases. This CDR3 reads CASGSTGLGPTQHF. Here the CDR3 DNA reads TGTGCTAGTGGGTCGACAGGGTTGGGGCCCACCCAGCATTTT. Based on the CDR3 plus reference TRBV12-5 and TRBJ1-5, the full variable domain is DARVTQTPRHKVTEMGQEVTMRCQPILGHNTVFWYRQTMMQGLELLAYFRNRAPLDDSGMPKDRFSAEMPDATLATLKIQPSEPRDSAVYFCASGSTGLGPTQHFGDGTRLSIL.